Listed here are 14 T cell receptor beta chains from one sample, sequenced in a study of blood T cell repertoires in COVID-19. The data were produced by immunoSEQ multiplex PCR, yet TCRdb's version contains in-frame clones alone and is incomplete. The sample holds about 40,000 clones, 88% seen once. Material for sequencing was peripheral blood. All receptors derive from a human donor in a cohort sampled during active COVID-19.

The chain has TRBV11-2 and TRBJ2-2; TRBD2 agrees at 13 bases. The V gene end was trimmed by 5 bases and the J gene end by 7 bases; junction bases not matched to a gene: 16. The germline V gene has CDR1 SGHAT and CDR2 FQNNGV. The CDR3 length is 19 residues. CDR3 coding DNA: TGTGCCAGCAGCCTAACGGCTCGCTGGACTAGCGGGGGTAGCGGGGAGCTGTTTTTT. It translates to CASSLTARWTSGGSGELFF.

The genes are TRBV7-2 and TRBJ1-5; D is possibly TRBD1 (6 bases). CDR3 length: 14 amino acids. Trimming left V 5 bases short and J 5 bases short, with 13 bases between. CDR1 and CDR2 (germline): SGHTA, FQGNSA. CDR3 in amino acids: CASSQQGIYQPQHF. CDR3 DNA sequence: TGTGCCAGCAGCCAGCAGGGGATCTATCAGCCCCAGCATTTT.

The CDR3 region is CASSYSSRVGKTEAFF. The CDR3 DNA reads as TGTGCCAGCAGTTACTCGTCCAGGGTGGGAAAAACTGAAGCTTTCTTT. The chain joins TRBV6-6 to TRBJ1-1; possible D gene TRBD1, 5 bases. Germline V gene data show CDR1 as MNHNY and CDR2 as SVGAGI (reference sequence). The V end was cut by 0 bases, the J end by 5 bases, with 16 bases between. This CDR3 has 16 residues.

The chain links TRBV29-1 to TRBJ2-1; possibly TRBD1 for D (6 bases). The CDR3 totals 13 residues. V was cut by 3 bases and J by 8 bases, with 14 bases left in between. Per germline, CDR1 SQVTM and CDR2 ANQGSEA. The CDR3 region is CSVEVGAGDEQFF. The CDR3 DNA reads TGCAGCGTTGAGGTGGGGGCCGGCGATGAGCAGTTCTTC.

The CDR3 DNA is TGTGCCAGCACGCTAGGGGGCAAAAACAATGAGCAGTTCTTC. It encodes CASTLGGKNNEQFF. The chain is built from TRBV7-8 and TRBJ2-1; 7 nucleotides align to TRBD1. V lost 7 bases, J lost 5 bases, and 8 bases stayed unmatched. This CDR3 comprises 14 residues. Per germline, CDR1 SGHVS and CDR2 FQNEAQ.

This clone was observed a single time. V and J are TRBV10-3 and TRBJ1-1; maybe TRBD1 (5 bases). Trimming removed 10 bases from V and 5 bases from J, with 14 bases in between. Germline V lookup: CDR1 ENHRY, CDR2 SYGVKD. The CDR3 length is 12 residues. The chain's CDR3 is CATRVRTTEAFF. CDR3 nucleotide sequence: TGTGCCACCAGGGTCAGAACGACTGAAGCTTTCTTT.

The chain has TRBV19 and TRBJ2-2, with D possibly TRBD1 on 6 matching bases. This CDR3 is built from 13 residues. V was clipped by 5 bases and J by 4 bases, with 8 bases between them. The germline V gene has CDR1 LNHDA and CDR2 SQIVND (reference sequence). This chain's CDR3 is CASSRDITGELFF. The CDR3 DNA sequence: TGTGCCAGTAGTCGGGACATCACCGGGGAGCTGTTTTTT. Supplemented by reference TRBV19 and TRBJ2-2, the full variable domain reads DGGITQSPKYLFRKEGQNVTLSCEQNLNHDAMYWYRQDPGQGLRLIYYSQIVNDFQKGDIAEGYSVSREKKESFPLTVTSAQKNPTAFYLCASSRDITGELFFGEGSRLTVL.

V gene TRBV9 combines with J gene TRBJ2-3; 9 nucleotides line up with TRBD1. The V and J ends lost 4 bases and 2 bases, in that order; junction bases with no gene match: 11. Germline V CDR1 and CDR2: SGDLS, YYNGEE. This CDR3 has 17 amino acids. Here the CDR3 reads CASSTPPGTGITDTQYF. CDR3 coding DNA: TGTGCCAGCAGCACCCCCCCCGGGACAGGGATCACAGATACGCAGTATTTT.

The chain joins TRBV4-1 to TRBJ2-7; possible D gene TRBD1, 6 bases. Trimming took 0 bases from V and 3 from J, leaving 15 bases between them. The germline V gene has CDR1 MGHRA and CDR2 YSYEKL. The CDR3 length is 16 residues. The CDR3 sequence is CASSQDPVNRDYEQYF. The DNA for the CDR3 is TGCGCCAGCAGCCAAGATCCGGTCAACAGGGACTACGAGCAGTACTTC.

The chain combines TRBV4-3 with TRBJ2-1; a possible D gene is TRBD2 (6 bases). CDR3 size: 15 residues. Trimming pared 2 bases from V and 5 bases from J, leaving 13 bases between. Germline CDR1 reads LGHNA; CDR2 reads YSLEER. CDR3 in DNA: TGCGCCAGCAGCCAACCTGGACTACCGAACAATGAGCAGTTCTTC. Translation: CASSQPGLPNNEQFF.

The CDR3 reads CSVEGGGSGANVLTF. The CDR3 DNA reads TGCAGCGTTGAAGGGGGGGGCTCTGGGGCCAACGTCCTGACTTTC. The genes are TRBV29-1 and TRBJ2-6; 7 bases agree with TRBD2. V shed 1 base and J 0 bases; nucleotides not matched to a gene: 0. Per the germline V gene, CDR1 is SQVTM and CDR2 is ANQGSEA. The CDR3 sequence is 15 residues long.

V usage is TRBV5-1 and J usage is TRBJ2-2, with 10 bases lining up with TRBD1. Germline lookup yields CDR1 SGHRS and CDR2 YFSETQ. The CDR3 totals 15 residues. J gave up 5 bases and V 4 bases, and 5 bases lay outside the gene matches. Written as DNA, the CDR3 is TGCGCCAGCAGCCCCGACAGGGGGCTAACCGGGGAGCTGTTTTTT. Its protein is CASSPDRGLTGELFF.

The chain is built from TRBV24-1 and TRBJ1-5; 9 bases fit TRBD1. The ends lost 4 bases at V and 4 bases at J; junction bases unmatched: 4. Germline V lookup: CDR1 KGHDR, CDR2 SFDVKD. This CDR3 has 15 residues. The CDR3 spells CATSDPGTGNQPQHF. In DNA, the CDR3 is TGTGCCACCAGTGACCCCGGGACAGGGAATCAGCCCCAGCATTTT.

The V call is TRBV3-1 (or the pseudogene TRBV3-2), the J call TRBJ1-1, with D unresolved. Germline V gives CDR1 LGHDT, CDR2 YNNKEL (reference sequence). This CDR3 is built from 12 residues. Trimming shortened V by 1 base and J by 8 bases, and 8 bases separated the two germline ends. The CDR3 sequence: CASSQVAGEAFF. The CDR3 region has the DNA TGTGCCAGCAGCCAAGTGGCGGGGGAAGCTTTCTTT.